The T cell receptor beta chain under discussion was sequenced for a study of blood T cell repertoires in COVID-19. Study-wide context: Italy, Spain and the United States were the sources of the convalescent and acute COVID-19 samples. Sources were T cells, B-cell-depleted T cells, or PBMCs; the material itself was cDNA or gDNA.

Original processing methods: Reference gene primer amplification gave nucleated cell count estimates. TCRdb keeps only in-frame clones here, not all; method: immunoSEQ multiplex PCR. V, J and clone size are those of that table, while D and trimming were read from the DNA. The sample lists over 250,000 clones; roughly 85% were seen once. The CDR3 extends over 15 amino acids. V shed 0 bases and J 2 bases; nucleotides not matched to a gene: 3. Germline CDR1 and CDR2: SGHRS and YFSETQ. This sequence originates from a man between 50 and 59 years old with active or convalescent COVID-19. The sequenced sample was peripheral blood. The chain couples TRBV5-1 to TRBJ2-3, with 7 positions matching TRBD1. CDR3 sequence reads: CASSLETGFTDTQYF. The CDR3 DNA sequence: TGCGCCAGCAGCTTGGAGACAGGGTTCACAGATACGCAGTATTTT.